The clone carrying this TCR beta chain was observed a single time. Its antigen is as yet unknown. Germline-derived CDR1 and CDR2 are SGHNT and YYREEE (reference sequence). This CDR3 is 13 amino acids long. V was clipped by 0 bases and J by 8 bases, with 9 bases between them. These data originate in a study of shared clonotypes between healthy human individuals. Study outcomes and limitations: Genetic and exposure-history diversity was limited by the few donors.

Genomic DNA belonging to each subset was distributed in equal measure over several immunoSEQ plates. Repertoires were generated with immunoSEQ multiplex PCR, while TCRdb's copy carries only in-frame clones and drops some. Of about 470,000 clones listed, roughly 83% are singletons. The sequencing input was PBMCs. The chain recombines TRBV5-4 with TRBJ2-1; no definite D call. The clonotype comes from a woman in her thirties or forties in good health. Some clones in this sample may be carry-over from other donors' samples. The CDR3 DNA reads as TGTGCCAGCAGCTTGGAGGGTCCCTATGAGCAGTTCTTC. Encoded protein: CASSLEGPYEQFF. Full variable domain (missing parts from reference TRBV5-4 and TRBJ2-1): ETGVTQSPTHLIKTRGQQVTLRCSSQSGHNTVSWYQQALGQGPQFIFQYYREEENGRGNFPPRFSGLQFPNYSSELNVNALELDDSALYLCASSLEGPYEQFFGPGTRLTVL.